This entry is about one TCR beta chain. The antigen is undetermined. V gave up 5 bases and J gave up 5 bases; unmatched junction bases: 9. The germline V gene has CDR1 LNHDA and CDR2 SQIVND (reference sequence). There are 15 residues in the CDR3. This record belongs to a study of regulatory T cells in long-lasting Graves disease. Overall study findings and caveats: Persistent-disease Graves' patients showed less TCR diversity than new cases.

Time point in this sample: newly diagnosed GD, antithyroid drugs for less than 3 months. Generation of the TCR library employed RNA extracted from PBMCs. The authors built TCR beta libraries using iRepertoire HTBI primers and Arm-PCR of CDR3 regions. TCRdb analysed the multiplex PCR reads with MiXCR anew, one entry per CDR3 protein. The data contain some 220,000 distinct CDR3 sequences, roughly a fifth of them seen just once; the ten biggest clones take up 12%. Separately, the same data were catalogued under a study of T cells in Graves' hyperthyroidism and ophthalmopathy. That paper adds: Most thyroid clonotypes expanded above 0.001 appeared in blood too. Patients with ophthalmopathy were separated from those with stable hyperthyroidism by a 13 V-J model.

The chain uses TRBV19 and TRBJ2-1; the match to TRBD1 covers 7 bases. The sequence came from a woman aged 25-40 years with Graves disease. The sample consisted of peripheral blood mononuclear cells (PBMCs), taken at new diagnosis, from a patient treated with antithyroid drugs. The CDR3 coding sequence is TGTGCCAGTAGTTTCGGGACAGCCCCCAACAATGAGCAGTTCTTC. Encoded protein: CASSFGTAPNNEQFF.